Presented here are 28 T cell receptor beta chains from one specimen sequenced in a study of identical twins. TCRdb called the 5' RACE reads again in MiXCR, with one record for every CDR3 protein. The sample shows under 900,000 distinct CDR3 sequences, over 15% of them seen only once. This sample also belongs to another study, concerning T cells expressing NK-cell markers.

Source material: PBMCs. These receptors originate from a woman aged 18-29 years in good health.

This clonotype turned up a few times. The CDR3, as DNA: TGCAGTGCTAGTGGGGCCCGGCTAGCCCAAAATGGGGAGCAGTTCTTC. It is translated as CSASGARLAQNGEQFF. The chain couples TRBV20-1 to TRBJ2-1, with D perhaps being TRBD1 or TRBD2 (5 bases each). Trimming shortened V by 3 bases and J by 10 bases, and 25 bases separated the two germline ends. CDR3 length: 16 residues. Per germline, CDR1 DFQATT and CDR2 SNEGSKA (reference sequence).

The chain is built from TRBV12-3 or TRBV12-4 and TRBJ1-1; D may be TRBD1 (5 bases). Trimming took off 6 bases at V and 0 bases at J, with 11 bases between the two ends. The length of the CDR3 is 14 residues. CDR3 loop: CASSHGHLNTEAFF. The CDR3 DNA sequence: TGTGCCAGCAGCCATGGACATTTGAACACTGAAGCTTTCTTT.

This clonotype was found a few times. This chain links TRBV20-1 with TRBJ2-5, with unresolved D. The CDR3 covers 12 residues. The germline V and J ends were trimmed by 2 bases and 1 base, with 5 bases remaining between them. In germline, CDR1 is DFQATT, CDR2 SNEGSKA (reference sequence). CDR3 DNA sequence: TGCAGTGCTAGACGGATCCAAGAGACCCAGTACTTC. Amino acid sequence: CSARRIQETQYF.

CDR3 residues: CSAYPRGWEQFF. The CDR3 nucleotides read TGCAGTGCTTACCCTAGAGGATGGGAGCAGTTCTTC. The rearrangement links TRBV20-1 to TRBJ2-1; no firm D call. Per germline, CDR1 DFQATT and CDR2 SNEGSKA (reference sequence). The CDR3 covers 12 residues. The germline V and J ends were trimmed by 5 bases and 10 bases, with 15 bases remaining between them.

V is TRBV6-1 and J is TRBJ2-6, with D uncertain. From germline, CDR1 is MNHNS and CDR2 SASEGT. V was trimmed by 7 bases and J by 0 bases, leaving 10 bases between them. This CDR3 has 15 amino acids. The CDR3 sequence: CASNLAASGANVLTF. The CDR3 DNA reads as TGTGCCAGCAACCTGGCGGCCTCTGGGGCCAACGTCCTGACTTTC.

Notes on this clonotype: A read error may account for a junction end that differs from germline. In DNA form, the CDR3 reads TGCGGTGCTAGGGGCAGGCCCAACACCGGGGAGCTGTTTTTT. Encoded protein: CGARGRPNTGELFF. The rearrangement links TRBV20-1 to TRBJ2-2; tentative D call: TRBD1 (5 bases). There are 14 residues in the CDR3. CDR1 is DFQATT, CDR2 SNEGSKA, per germline (reference sequence).

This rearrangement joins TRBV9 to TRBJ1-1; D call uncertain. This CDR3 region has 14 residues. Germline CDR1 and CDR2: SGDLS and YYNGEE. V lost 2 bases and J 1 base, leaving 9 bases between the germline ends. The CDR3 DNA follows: TGTGCCAGCAGCGTTTCTGGAAGGAACACTGAAGCTTTCTTT. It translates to CASSVSGRNTEAFF.

The DNA for the CDR3 is TGTGCTAGTGGTCTAAATCCACAGGGGTACCCCTTCCGCGAGCAGTACTTC. Its translation: CASGLNPQGYPFREQYF. The chain combines TRBV12-5 with TRBJ2-7; 7 bases agree with TRBD1. The CDR3 has 17 residues. CDR1 LGHNT and CDR2 FRNRAP come from the germline V gene. The V and J ends lost 5 bases and 6 bases, in that order; junction bases with no gene match: 19. The entire variable domain, with the rest obtained from reference TRBV12-5 and TRBJ2-7, is as follows: DARVTQTPRHKVTEMGQEVTMRCQPILGHNTVFWYRQTMMQGLELLAYFRNRAPLDDSGMPKDRFSAEMPDATLATLKIQPSEPRDSAVYFCASGLNPQGYPFREQYFGPGTRLTVT.

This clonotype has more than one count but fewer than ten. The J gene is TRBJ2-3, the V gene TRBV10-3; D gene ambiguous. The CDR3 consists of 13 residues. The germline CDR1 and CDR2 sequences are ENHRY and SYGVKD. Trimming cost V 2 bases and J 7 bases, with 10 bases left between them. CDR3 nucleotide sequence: TGTGCCATCAGTGAGGGGGTGCAAAATACGCAGTATTTT. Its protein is CAISEGVQNTQYF.

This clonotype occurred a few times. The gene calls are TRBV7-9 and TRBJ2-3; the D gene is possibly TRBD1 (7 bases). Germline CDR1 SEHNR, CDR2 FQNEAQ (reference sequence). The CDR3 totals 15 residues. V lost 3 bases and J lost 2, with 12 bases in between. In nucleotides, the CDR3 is TGTGCCAGCAGCTTCAGGGGGGAAATCACAGATACGCAGTATTTT. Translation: CASSFRGEITDTQYF.

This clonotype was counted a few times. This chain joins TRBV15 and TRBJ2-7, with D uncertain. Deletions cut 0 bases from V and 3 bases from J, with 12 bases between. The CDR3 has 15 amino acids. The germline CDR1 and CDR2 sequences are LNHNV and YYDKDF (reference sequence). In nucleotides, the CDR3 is TGTGCCACCAGCAGAGATGATGTCTCTATCTACGAGCAGTACTTC. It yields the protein CATSRDDVSIYEQYF. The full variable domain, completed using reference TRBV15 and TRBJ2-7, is DAMVIQNPRYQVTQFGKPVTLSCSQTLNHNVMYWYQQKSSQAPKLLFHYYDKDFNNEADTPDNFQSRRPNTSFCFLDIRSPGLGDTAMYLCATSRDDVSIYEQYFGPGTRLTVT.

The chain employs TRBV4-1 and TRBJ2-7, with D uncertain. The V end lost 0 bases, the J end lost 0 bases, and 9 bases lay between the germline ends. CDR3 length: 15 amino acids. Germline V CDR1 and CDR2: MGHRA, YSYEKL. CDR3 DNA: TGCGCCAGCAGCCAAGAAAGGGCAAGCTCCTACGAGCAGTACTTC. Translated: CASSQERASSYEQYF.

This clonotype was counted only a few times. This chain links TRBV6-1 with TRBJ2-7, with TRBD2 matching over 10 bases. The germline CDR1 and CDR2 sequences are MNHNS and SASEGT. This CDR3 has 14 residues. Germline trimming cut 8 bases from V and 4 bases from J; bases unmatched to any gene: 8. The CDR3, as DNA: TGTGCCAGCGCCGTTTCTAGCGGGAGTTACGAGCAGTACTTC. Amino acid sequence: CASAVSSGSYEQYF.

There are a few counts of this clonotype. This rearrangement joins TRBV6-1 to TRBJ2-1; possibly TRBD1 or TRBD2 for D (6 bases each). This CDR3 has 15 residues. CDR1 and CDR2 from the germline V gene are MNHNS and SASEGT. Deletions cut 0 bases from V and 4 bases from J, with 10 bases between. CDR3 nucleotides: TGTGCCAGCAGTGAAGCAAGGGGGGTTTACAATGAGCAGTTCTTC. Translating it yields CASSEARGVYNEQFF.

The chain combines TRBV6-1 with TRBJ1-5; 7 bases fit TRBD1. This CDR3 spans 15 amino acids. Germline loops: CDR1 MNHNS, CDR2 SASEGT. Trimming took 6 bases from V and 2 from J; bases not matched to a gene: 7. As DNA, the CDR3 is TGTGCCAGCAGACGACAGGGTATTGGCAATCAGCCCCAGCATTTT. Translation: CASRRQGIGNQPQHF.

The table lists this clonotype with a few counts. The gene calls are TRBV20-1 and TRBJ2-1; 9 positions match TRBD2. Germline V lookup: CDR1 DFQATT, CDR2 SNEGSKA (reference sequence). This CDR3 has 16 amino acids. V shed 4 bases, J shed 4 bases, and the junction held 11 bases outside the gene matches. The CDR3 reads CSAMKRAGGAYNEQFF. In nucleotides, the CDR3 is TGCAGTGCTATGAAAAGAGCGGGGGGCGCATACAATGAGCAGTTCTTC.

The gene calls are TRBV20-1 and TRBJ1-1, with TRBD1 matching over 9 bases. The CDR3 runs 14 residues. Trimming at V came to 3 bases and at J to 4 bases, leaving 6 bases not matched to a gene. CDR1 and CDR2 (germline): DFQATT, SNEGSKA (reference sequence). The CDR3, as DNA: TGCAGTGCTAGGAGGGACAGGGACGGCACTGAAGCTTTCTTT. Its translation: CSARRDRDGTEAFF.

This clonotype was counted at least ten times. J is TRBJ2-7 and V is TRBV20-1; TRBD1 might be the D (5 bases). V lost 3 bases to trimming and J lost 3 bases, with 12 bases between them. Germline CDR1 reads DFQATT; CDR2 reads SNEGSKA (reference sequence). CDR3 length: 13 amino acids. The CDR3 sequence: CSASRGPNYEQYF. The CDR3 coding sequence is TGCAGTGCTAGTAGGGGCCCCAACTACGAGCAGTACTTC.

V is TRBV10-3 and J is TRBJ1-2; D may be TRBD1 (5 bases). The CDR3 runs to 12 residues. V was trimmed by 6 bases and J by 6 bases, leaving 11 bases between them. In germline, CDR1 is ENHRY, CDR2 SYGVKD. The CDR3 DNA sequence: TGTGCCATCAGCCAGGGAAGTAATGGCTACACCTTC. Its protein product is CAISQGSNGYTF.

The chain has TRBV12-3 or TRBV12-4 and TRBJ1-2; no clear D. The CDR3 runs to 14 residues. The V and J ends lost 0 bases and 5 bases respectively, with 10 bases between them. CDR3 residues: CASSLASSSYGYTF. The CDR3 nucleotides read TGTGCCAGCAGTTTAGCATCCAGTTCTTATGGCTACACCTTC.

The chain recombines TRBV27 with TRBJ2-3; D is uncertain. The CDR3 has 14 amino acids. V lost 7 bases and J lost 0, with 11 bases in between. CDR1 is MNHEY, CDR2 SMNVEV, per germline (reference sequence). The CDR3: CASKKETSTDTQYF. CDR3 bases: TGTGCCAGCAAGAAGGAGACTAGCACAGATACGCAGTATTTT.

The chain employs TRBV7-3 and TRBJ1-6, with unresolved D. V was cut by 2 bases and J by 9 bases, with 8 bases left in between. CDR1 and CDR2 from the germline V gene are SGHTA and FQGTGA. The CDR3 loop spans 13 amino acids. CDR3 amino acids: CASSLLGVSPLHF. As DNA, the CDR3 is TGTGCCAGCAGCTTACTCGGGGTTTCACCCCTCCACTTT.

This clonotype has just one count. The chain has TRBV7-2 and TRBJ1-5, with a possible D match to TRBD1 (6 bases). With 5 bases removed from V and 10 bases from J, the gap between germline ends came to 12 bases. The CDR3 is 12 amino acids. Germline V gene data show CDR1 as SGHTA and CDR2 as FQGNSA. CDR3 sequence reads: CASSIFRGPQHF. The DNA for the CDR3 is TGTGCCAGCAGCATCTTCAGGGGACCCCAGCATTTT.

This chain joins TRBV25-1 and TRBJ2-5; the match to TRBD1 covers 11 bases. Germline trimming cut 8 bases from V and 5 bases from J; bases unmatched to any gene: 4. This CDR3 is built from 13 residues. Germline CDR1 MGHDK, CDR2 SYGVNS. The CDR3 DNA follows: TGTGCCAGCGGGACAGGGGGATTGGAGACCCAGTACTTC. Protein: CASGTGGLETQYF.

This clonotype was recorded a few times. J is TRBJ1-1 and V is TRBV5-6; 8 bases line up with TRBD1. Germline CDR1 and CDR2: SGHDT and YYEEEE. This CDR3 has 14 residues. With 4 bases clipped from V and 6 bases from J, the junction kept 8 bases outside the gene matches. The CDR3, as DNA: TGTGCCAGCAGCCAGGGACAGGTTGGCGCTGAAGCTTTCTTT. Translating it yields CASSQGQVGAEAFF.

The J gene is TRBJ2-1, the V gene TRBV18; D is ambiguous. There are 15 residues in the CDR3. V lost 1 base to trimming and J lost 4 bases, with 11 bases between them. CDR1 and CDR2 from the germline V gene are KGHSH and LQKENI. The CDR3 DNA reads TGTGCCAGCTCACCACGGCCTGCGGAGTACAATGAGCAGTTCTTC. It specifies CASSPRPAEYNEQFF.

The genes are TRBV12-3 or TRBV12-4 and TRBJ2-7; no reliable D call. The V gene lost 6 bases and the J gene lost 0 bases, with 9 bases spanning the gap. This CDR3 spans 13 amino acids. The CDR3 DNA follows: TGTGCCAGCAGCGTGGGTAACTCCTACGAGCAGTACTTC. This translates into CASSVGNSYEQYF.

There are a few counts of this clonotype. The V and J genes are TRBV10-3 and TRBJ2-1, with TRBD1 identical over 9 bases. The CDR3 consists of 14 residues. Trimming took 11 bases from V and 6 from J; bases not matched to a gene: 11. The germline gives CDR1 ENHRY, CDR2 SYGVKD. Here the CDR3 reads CAGSPGQGANEQFF. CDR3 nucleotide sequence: TGTGCCGGTTCCCCGGGACAGGGAGCCAATGAGCAGTTCTTC.